The clone carrying this T cell receptor beta chain came up once. This entry belongs to a study of blood T cell repertoires in COVID-19. Across the whole study: Samples representing acute and convalescent COVID-19 were sourced from the United States, Italy and Spain.

The CDR3 sequence is 16 residues long. Unmatched junction bases numbered 2, after V lost 5 bases and J lost 2 bases. The germline V gene has CDR1 SGHAT and CDR2 FQDESV (reference sequence). Authors' analysis steps: Estimated nucleated cell counts came from reference gene primer amplification. Profiling relied on immunoSEQ multiplex PCR, and the TCRdb table lists in-frame clones only, not all of them. The V and J calls and clone size were taken over from that table, and D and trimming were inferred from the DNA. There are around 190,000 clones in the sample; about 84% occur only once, and 5.6% lies in the top ten. Participants came from fewer than 25 US areas, aged roughly 18 to 95 years. Membership in each cohort depended on participant-reported clinical history.

The TCR was taken from a man in his forties or fifties with acute COVID-19. V is TRBV11-1 and J is TRBJ2-5, with 16 bases identical to TRBD2. Sequences were obtained from PBMCs or T cells enriched from blood (not recorded which). The CDR3 DNA reads TGTGCCAGCAGCGAGGGACTAGCGGGAGGGCAAGAGACCCAGTACTTC. It is translated as CASSEGLAGGQETQYF.